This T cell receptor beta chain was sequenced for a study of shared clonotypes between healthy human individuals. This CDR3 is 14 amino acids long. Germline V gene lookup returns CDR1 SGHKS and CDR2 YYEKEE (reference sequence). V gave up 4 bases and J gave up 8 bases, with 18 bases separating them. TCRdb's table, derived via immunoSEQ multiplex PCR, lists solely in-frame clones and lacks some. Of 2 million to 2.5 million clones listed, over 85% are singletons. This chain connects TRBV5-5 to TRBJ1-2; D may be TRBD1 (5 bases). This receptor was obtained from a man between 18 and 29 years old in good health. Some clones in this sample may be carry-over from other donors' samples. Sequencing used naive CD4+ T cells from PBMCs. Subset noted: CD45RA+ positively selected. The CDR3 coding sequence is TGTGCCAGCAGCCCACGGGACCTCGGAAGGGGCTACACCTTC. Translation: CASSPRDLGRGYTF. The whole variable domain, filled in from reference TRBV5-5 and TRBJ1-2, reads DAGVTQSPTHLIKTRGQQVTLRCSPISGHKSVSWYQQVLGQGPQFIFQYYEKEERGRGNFPDRFSARQFPNYSSELNVNALLLGDSALYLCASSPRDLGRGYTFGSGTRLTVV.